This T cell receptor beta chain came from a study of technical replicates of blood from a few donors. The table came from immunoSEQ multiplex PCR; TCRdb's copy has only in-frame clones and leaves some out. The sample gives approximately 79,000 clones, roughly 94% of which show up once; 0.2% to 0.3% is in the top ten. Material for sequencing was T cells isolated from PBMCs. The receptor was isolated from a human donor in good health.

For the CDR3, the DNA is TGTGCCAGTAGTATAGCCCACAGGGGATGGAACACTGAAGCTTTCTTT. Translated, it gives CASSIAHRGWNTEAFF. The chain links TRBV19 to TRBJ1-1, with TRBD1 matching over 7 bases. Germline assignment: CDR1 LNHDA and CDR2 SQIVND (reference sequence). After removal of 1 base from V and 1 base from J, the junction contained 6 bases not matched to a gene. There are 16 residues in the CDR3.